This T cell receptor (beta chain) is drawn from a study of T-cell reconstitution after alpha-beta-depleted transplantation in children. Study-wide results and caveats: One year after transplant, T-cell counts and diversity came mostly from newly produced T cells. Several hundred expanded graft clones reportedly were the source of alpha-beta T cells about two months after transplant.

The CDR3 runs 13 residues. Looked up from germline, CDR1 is SGHRS and CDR2 is YFSETQ. Trimming stripped 0 bases from V and 0 bases from J, with 4 bases between. Remarks on this clonotype: Its antigen is unidentified.

Molecular barcoding with unique molecular identifiers was used for the TCRbeta library. TCRdb reanalysed the PCR reads using MiXCR and keeps one entry per CDR3 protein. The sample shows a few hundred thousand distinct CDR3 sequences, 25% to 30% of them seen only once. The V and J genes are TRBV5-1 and TRBJ2-7; no clear D. The sequences come from PBMCs, collected before TCRalphabeta/CD19-depleted stem cell transplant. The sequence was obtained from a boy younger than two with Wiskott-Aldrich syndrome, due to receive a stem cell transplant. The CDR3 DNA follows: TGCGCCAGCAGCTTGGACCTCTCCTACGAGCAGTACTTC. It specifies CASSLDLSYEQYF.